A single sample is the source of the 4 T cell receptor beta chains below, sequenced in a study of post-analysis software for immune sequencing data. For these receptors, no antigen is known. Unique molecular identifiers tagged the TCR beta cDNA libraries. TCRdb re-analysed the PCR reads in MiXCR, keeping a single row per CDR3 protein. The profile shows a few hundred thousand distinct CDR3 sequences, around 34% of them singletons. Overall study findings and caveats: Five or six TRBV segments appeared more often in patients than in controls, and TRBV5-6, TRBV5-1 and TRBV20-1 were among these.

The sequencing sample was made of blood. These receptors all come from a girl aged 10-17 years with multiple sclerosis.

A remark on this clonotype: A much larger clone lies one base from this, so it may be a read error. The chain employs TRBV5-1 and TRBJ1-1, with D unresolved. The CDR3 spans 17 residues. Trimming took off 4 bases at V and 1 base at J, with 20 bases between the two ends. Germline CDR1 SGHRS, CDR2 YFSETQ. CDR3 DNA sequence: TGCGCCAGCAGCCCCCAACCGACCTCCCGAGGGAACACTGAAGCTTTCTTT. It specifies CASSPQPTSRGNTEAFF.

The V and J genes are TRBV5-1 and TRBJ2-7, with a tentative D call TRBD2 (7 bases). Deletions cut 8 bases from V and 10 bases from J, with 25 bases between. The germline V gene has CDR1 SGHRS and CDR2 YFSETQ. This CDR3 region has 14 residues. The CDR3 spells CASNMGGPFEAQYF. As DNA, the CDR3 is TGCGCCAGTAATATGGGGGGGCCCTTCGAGGCCCAGTACTTC.

In its sample, this clonotype was seen many times. The chain's CDR3 is CASSKAPASGSGEQYF. CDR3 nucleotides: TGTGCCAGCAGCAAAGCGCCGGCTAGCGGGAGTGGTGAGCAGTACTTC. This rearrangement joins TRBV21-1 to TRBJ2-7; the DNA was not compared with TRBD2, the D call given in the table. TRBV21-1 is a pseudogene segment. The CDR3 is 16 amino acids.

The rearrangement uses TRBV5-1 and TRBJ2-7; no firm D call. The length of the CDR3 is 14 residues. V lost 3 bases, J lost 0 bases, and 10 bases lay in between. Germline V gene sequence: CDR1 SGHRS, CDR2 YFSETQ. The CDR3 coding sequence is TGCGCCAGCAGCTCGGAATCTAGCTCCTACGAGCAGTACTTC. Translated: CASSSESSSYEQYF.